The text below deals with one T cell receptor beta chain. Antigen unknown. The record originates from a study of OX40 agonist ivuxolimab in advanced cancers. Study-wide points: Expanded clones were, on average, more numerous among CD8+ T cells than CD4+.

The CDR3 totals 12 residues. CDR1 and CDR2 (germline): WSHSY, SAAADI. The junction had 0 bases not matched to a gene; V was cut back by 7 bases and J by 4 bases. The method was immunoSEQ multiplex PCR; TCRdb's version includes in-frame clones alone and lacks a portion of them. The sample yields around 94,000 clones, roughly 90% seen once. V is TRBV10-2 and J is TRBJ2-5; 10 positions match TRBD2. This clonotype was sampled from an adult with an advanced solid tumor such as melanoma, head and neck, liver or kidney cancer. Sequenced material: CD4+ or CD8+ T cells sorted from blood, taken in a trial of the OX40 agonist ivuxolimab. CDR3 sequence: CASTSGRETQYF. CDR3 nucleotide sequence: TGCGCCAGCACTAGCGGGAGAGAGACCCAGTACTTC.